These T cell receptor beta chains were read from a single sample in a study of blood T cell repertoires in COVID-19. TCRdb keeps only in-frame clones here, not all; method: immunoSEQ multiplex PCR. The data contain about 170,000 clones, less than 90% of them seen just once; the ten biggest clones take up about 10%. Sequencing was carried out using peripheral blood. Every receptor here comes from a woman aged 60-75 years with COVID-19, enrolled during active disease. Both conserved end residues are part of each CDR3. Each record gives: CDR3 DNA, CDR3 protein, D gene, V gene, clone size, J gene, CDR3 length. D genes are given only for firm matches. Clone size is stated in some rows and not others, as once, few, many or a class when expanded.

TGTGCCAGCAGCGTAGTAACAGGGCCTCAGGATGAAGCTTTCTTT | CASSVVTGPQDEAFF | . | TRBV9 | once | TRBJ1-1 | 15
TGCGCCAGCAGTGATTCCGCGCCGGATGAGCAGTTCTTC | CASSDSAPDEQFF | . | TRBV10-1 | once | TRBJ2-1 | 13
TGTGCCTGGCAGGGACAAGAGACCCAGTACTTC | CAWQGQETQYF | . | TRBV30 | . | TRBJ2-5 | 11
TGTGCCAGCAGCGCATTTTCAGGGGCTGGAAACACCATATATTTT | CASSAFSGAGNTIYF | . | TRBV11-2 | . | TRBJ1-3 | 15
TGTGCTCTAGCCAGGGGGACTGAAGCTTTCTTT | CALARGTEAFF | TRBD1 | TRBV28 | . | TRBJ1-1 | 11
TGTGCCAGCACCGGGACAGGGCCCCTCAAAAACATTCAGTACTTC | CASTGTGPLKNIQYF | TRBD1 | TRBV6-5 | . | TRBJ2-4 | 15
TGCGCCAGCAGACTGGGGTCTAGCGAGGGAAATGAGCAGTTCTTC | CASRLGSSEGNEQFF | . | TRBV5-1 | . | TRBJ2-1 | 15
TGTGCCAGCAGCCTCACATTACAGGGCCCCTACGAGCAGTACTTC | CASSLTLQGPYEQYF | . | TRBV3-1/TRBV3-2 | . | TRBJ2-7 | 15
TGTGCCTGGAGCCAGACCTACGAGCAGTACTTC | CAWSQTYEQYF | . | TRBV30 | . | TRBJ2-7 | 11
TGTGCCAGCAGTGAATGGGGGGGAGAGACCCAGTACTTC | CASSEWGGETQYF | TRBD2 | TRBV6-1 | . | TRBJ2-5 | 13
TGCAGCGTCGATACGACTAGTGTAAATGAGCAGTTCTTC | CSVDTTSVNEQFF | . | TRBV29-1 | . | TRBJ2-1 | 13
TGTGCCATCCAGACTAGCGGGGGGGGCCCAGATACGCAGTATTTT | CAIQTSGGGPDTQYF | TRBD2 | TRBV10-3 | . | TRBJ2-3 | 15
TGTGCCAGCAGTGAAGTTCACGGACAGGGGTACGAGCAGTACTTC | CASSEVHGQGYEQYF | TRBD1 | TRBV6-4 | once | TRBJ2-7 | 15
TGTGCCAGCAGTTTTAGCGTCAGTTCCTACGAGCAGTACTTC | CASSFSVSSYEQYF | . | TRBV2 | . | TRBJ2-7 | 14
TGTGCCAGCAGTTTAGGGGGCGCGACAGATACGCAGTATTTT | CASSLGGATDTQYF | . | TRBV28 | . | TRBJ2-3 | 14
TGTGCCAGCAGCTTAGAGGTTCCGGGACTAGCGGGAGGGCGGTCCTACGAGCAGTACTTC | CASSLEVPGLAGGRSYEQYF | TRBD2 | TRBV11-2 | . | TRBJ2-7 | 20
TGTGCCAGCAGCCAACTTCCGGGAGTTAATTACGAGCAGTACTTC | CASSQLPGVNYEQYF | . | TRBV7-3 | . | TRBJ2-7 | 15
TGTGCCAGCAGGACAAGACTAGCGGGGTACAATGAGCAGTTCTTC | CASRTRLAGYNEQFF | TRBD2 | TRBV28 | few | TRBJ2-1 | 15
TGTGCCAGCAGTTTATTAGGGAGCCGAGCCAAAAACATTCAGTACTTC | CASSLLGSRAKNIQYF | . | TRBV28 | . | TRBJ2-4 | 16
TGTGCCTGGACGGGACTAGCGGTATCCTACGAGCAGTACTTC | CAWTGLAVSYEQYF | TRBD2 | TRBV30 | . | TRBJ2-7 | 14